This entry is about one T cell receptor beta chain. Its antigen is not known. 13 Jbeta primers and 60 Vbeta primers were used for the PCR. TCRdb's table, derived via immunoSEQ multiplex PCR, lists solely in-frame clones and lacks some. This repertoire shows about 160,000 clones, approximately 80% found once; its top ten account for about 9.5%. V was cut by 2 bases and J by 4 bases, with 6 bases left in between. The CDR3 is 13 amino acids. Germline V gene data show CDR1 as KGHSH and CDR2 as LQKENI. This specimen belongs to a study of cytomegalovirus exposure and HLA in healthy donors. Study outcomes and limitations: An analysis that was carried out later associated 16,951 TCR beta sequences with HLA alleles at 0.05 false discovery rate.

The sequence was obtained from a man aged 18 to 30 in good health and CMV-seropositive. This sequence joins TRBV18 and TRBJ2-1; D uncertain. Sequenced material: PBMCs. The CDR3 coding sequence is TGTGCCAGCTCACCAGTACAGTACAATGAGCAGTTCTTC. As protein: CASSPVQYNEQFF.